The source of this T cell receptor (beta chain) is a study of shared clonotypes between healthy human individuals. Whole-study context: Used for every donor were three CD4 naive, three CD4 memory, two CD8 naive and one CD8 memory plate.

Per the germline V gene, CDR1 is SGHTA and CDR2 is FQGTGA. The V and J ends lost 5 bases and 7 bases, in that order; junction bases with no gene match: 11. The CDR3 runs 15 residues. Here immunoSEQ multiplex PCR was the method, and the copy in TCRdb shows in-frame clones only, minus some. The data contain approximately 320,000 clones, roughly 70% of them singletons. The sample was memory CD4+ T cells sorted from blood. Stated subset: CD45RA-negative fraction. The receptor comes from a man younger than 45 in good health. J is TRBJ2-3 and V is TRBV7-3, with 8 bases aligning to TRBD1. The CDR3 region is CASSPHWTGTNTQYF. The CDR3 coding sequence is TGTGCCAGCAGCCCCCATTGGACAGGGACAAATACGCAGTATTTT.